What follows describes a single T cell receptor beta chain. The data derive from a study of T cell changes during pregnancy in multiple sclerosis. Sequencing used immunoSEQ multiplex PCR; TCRdb keeps in-frame clones, though not all of them. The sample shows under 70,000 clones, less than 95% of them seen only once. V lost 0 bases and J lost 2, with 9 bases in between. Germline lookup yields CDR1 SGHRS and CDR2 YFSETQ. This CDR3 is 14 amino acids long. Sequences were derived from peripheral blood, sampled in the third trimester of pregnancy. The J gene is TRBJ2-7, the V gene TRBV5-1, with D maybe TRBD1 (6 bases). This TCR was sampled from a female donor in good health, enrolled as a control in a pregnancy study. CDR3 protein: CASSLGGQTYEQYF. The CDR3 DNA reads TGCGCCAGCAGCTTGGGGGGACAAACCTACGAGCAGTACTTC.